The 7 T cell receptor beta chains below were found in one sample sequenced in a study of control samples from healthy donors and cancer patients. Data came from immunoSEQ multiplex PCR; TCRdb stores just in-frame clones and leaves some out. The data show a few hundred thousand clones, 80% to 95% seen once. Sequenced input: PBMCs. The receptors here all came from a middle-aged man with head and neck cancer.

This chain links TRBV7-3 with TRBJ2-1; D may be TRBD1 (6 bases). Germline-derived CDR1 and CDR2 are SGHTA and FQGTGA. The V end was cut by 5 bases, the J end by 7 bases, with 15 bases between. CDR3 length equals 14 residues. The CDR3 DNA follows: TGTGCCAGCAGCCCACCGGACAGAAGAAATGAGCAGTTCTTC. Amino acid sequence: CASSPPDRRNEQFF.

V gene TRBV5-1 combines with J gene TRBJ2-3, with TRBD2 identical over 9 bases. J was trimmed by 0 bases and V by 5 bases; bases with no gene match: 7. The CDR3 spans 16 residues. Germline lookup yields CDR1 SGHRS and CDR2 YFSETQ. The CDR3 sequence: CASRGGGAQSTDTQYF. As DNA, the CDR3 is TGCGCCAGCAGGGGCGGGGGGGCGCAGAGCACAGATACGCAGTATTTT.

The chain links TRBV19 to TRBJ2-3, with D possibly matching TRBD1 (6 bases). Per the germline V gene, CDR1 is LNHDA and CDR2 is SQIVND (reference sequence). V lost 9 bases to trimming and J lost 0 bases, with 16 bases between them. The CDR3 spans 15 residues. CDR3 sequence: CASRWTDLSTDTQYF. CDR3 in DNA: TGTGCCAGCCGATGGACAGACCTAAGCACAGATACGCAGTATTTT.

V and J are TRBV28 and TRBJ1-1; D is unresolved. Per germline, CDR1 MDHEN and CDR2 SYDVKM. Trimming cost V 3 bases and J 3 bases, with 14 bases left between them. The CDR3 is 15 amino acids. CDR3 in DNA: TGTGCCAGCAGTTTCAAGGGTAAAAGGGACACTGAAGCTTTCTTT. Its protein product is CASSFKGKRDTEAFF.

This chain connects TRBV7-9 to TRBJ1-1; D may be TRBD1 (6 bases). The CDR3 totals 15 residues. Between the trimmed V and J ends, which lost 5 bases and 3 bases, there was a span of 16 bases. Germline-derived CDR1 and CDR2 are SEHNR and FQNEAQ (reference sequence). Here the CDR3 reads CASSTYREGDTEAFF. The CDR3 DNA reads as TGTGCCAGCAGCACCTACAGGGAGGGCGACACTGAAGCTTTCTTT.

V gene TRBV10-1 combines with J gene TRBJ1-2; TRBD1 aligns across 7 bases. The germline V gene encodes CDR1 WNHNN and CDR2 SYGVQD (reference sequence). V lost 6 bases to trimming and J lost 4 bases; unmatched junction nucleotides: 5. The CDR3 covers 13 residues. CDR3: CASSAGTAYGYTF. The CDR3 DNA sequence: TGCGCCAGCAGCGCCGGGACAGCCTATGGCTACACCTTC.

The rearrangement links TRBV27 to TRBJ2-1; no definite D call. This CDR3 has 14 amino acids. In germline, CDR1 is MNHEY, CDR2 SMNVEV (reference sequence). The V end was cut by 2 bases, the J end by 2 bases, with 7 bases between. The CDR3 is CASSLDWAYNEQFF. The CDR3 DNA sequence: TGTGCCAGCAGTTTAGACTGGGCCTACAATGAGCAGTTCTTC.